These T cell receptor beta chains were read from a single sample in a study of T cells in Graves' hyperthyroidism and ophthalmopathy. A single record per CDR3 protein comes from TCRdb applying MiXCR to the multiplex PCR reads. The sample comprises about 610,000 distinct CDR3 sequences, 14% to 15% of which are singletons, and approximately 4.3% rests with the top ten. The sequencing input was blood. Every receptor here comes from a woman in her forties with Graves' ophthalmopathy. Each CDR3 is given with its conserved first and last residue. Each record gives: D gene, clone size, J gene, V gene, CDR3 DNA, CDR3 protein. The D gene is left open where the match is weak. Only part of the rows carry a size: once, few, many, or a class if the clone is expanded.

NA	many	TRBJ2-7	TRBV6-2/TRBV6-3	TGTGCCAGCAGACCCCTACTAGACTATGGGGGCTACGAGCAGTACTTC	CASRPLLDYGGYEQYF
NA	NA	TRBJ2-2	TRBV6-1	TGTGCCAGCAGAGTGGGGCAGGGCCTAGCCGGGGAGCTGTTTTTT	CASRVGQGLAGELFF
NA	NA	TRBJ2-7	TRBV4-3	TGCGCCAGCAGCCAAGATCGGGGTAGCGGCTACGAGCAGTACTTC	CASSQDRGSGYEQYF
TRBD1	many	TRBJ2-4	TRBV5-1	TGCGCCAGCAAAACAGGGGTGGGAAACATTCAGTACTTC	CASKTGVGNIQYF
NA	many	TRBJ2-7	TRBV9	TGTGCCAGCAGCCTCACCATCGGGGGGCCCAACTACGAGCAGTACTTC	CASSLTIGGPNYEQYF
NA	many	TRBJ2-5	TRBV6-2/TRBV6-3	TGTGCCAGCAGTCCCCGACTAGATCCTGAGACCCAGTACTTC	CASSPRLDPETQYF
NA	many	TRBJ1-5	TRBV12-3/TRBV12-4	TGTGCCAGCAGTGAGAGAGGGCCCCAGCATTTT	CASSERGPQHF
TRBD1	many	TRBJ2-7	TRBV7-2	TGTGCCAGCAGCTTAATGACAGGGGGCTACGAGCAGTACTTC	CASSLMTGGYEQYF
TRBD2	NA	TRBJ2-2	TRBV12-3/TRBV12-4	TGTGCCAGCAGTTTTGGGAGACTAGCGGGAGTCGCCGGGGAGCTGTTTTTT	CASSFGRLAGVAGELFF
TRBD1	NA	TRBJ1-2	TRBV7-2	TGTGCCAGCAGCTCAGCCCGGACAGGGATGATGAACTATGGCTACACCTTC	CASSSARTGMMNYGYTF
TRBD1	many	TRBJ1-2	TRBV7-9	TGTGCCAGCAGCTCCGGGACAGGGGGCTTTGGCTACACCTTC	CASSSGTGGFGYTF
TRBD2	many	TRBJ2-5	TRBV6-2/TRBV6-3	TGTGCCAGCAGTTACGCTAGCGGTTCTCAAGAGACCCAGTACTTC	CASSYASGSQETQYF
NA	many	TRBJ2-6	TRBV6-1	TGTGCCAGCAGCTCAGGACAGTCTGGGGCCAACGTCCTGACTTTC	CASSSGQSGANVLTF
NA	few	TRBJ2-7	TRBV3-1	TGTGCCAGCAGCCAAGGTCCGAGCAAGCAGTACTTC	CASSQGPSKQYF
NA	NA	TRBJ1-1	TRBV2	TGTGCCAGCAGTGATCAGATCGAAGCTTTCTTT	CASSDQIEAFF
TRBD1	many	TRBJ1-2	TRBV12-3/TRBV12-4	TGTGCCAGCAGTTTAGTTAGGCAGGGGGGACGTGGCTACACCTTC	CASSLVRQGGRGYTF
TRBD1	NA	TRBJ2-7	TRBV29-1	TGCAGCGTTGCTGATTCGGACAGGGGCGAGTCCTACGAGCAGTACTTC	CSVADSDRGESYEQYF
TRBD1	many	TRBJ1-2	TRBV6-1	TGTGCCAGCACTGACAGGGCCAAGAACTATGGCTACACCTTC	CASTDRAKNYGYTF
NA	few	TRBJ1-1	TRBV20-1	TGCAGTGCTGCCTTTGGGGTGGGCACTGAAGCTTTCTTT	CSAAFGVGTEAFF
NA	many	TRBJ2-5	TRBV9	TGTGCCAGCAGCGTAGGGACAGAGGGTCAAGAGACCCAGTACTTC	CASSVGTEGQETQYF
NA	many	TRBJ2-2	TRBV28	TGTGCCAGCAGTTTCATAGTCGGCACCGGGGAGCTGTTTTTT	CASSFIVGTGELFF
NA	many	TRBJ2-7	TRBV20-1	TGCAGTGCTAGAACTGGGGCAGGGGGGGCCTACGAGCAGTACTTC	CSARTGAGGAYEQYF
NA	many	TRBJ2-2	TRBV4-2	TGTGCCAGCAGCCAAGGGCCTAGCGACACCGGGGAGCTGTTTTTT	CASSQGPSDTGELFF
TRBD1	many	TRBJ1-1	TRBV6-2/TRBV6-3	TGTGCCAGCAGACCCACAGGGGGCGACTTCCCGAACACTGAAGCTTTCTTT	CASRPTGGDFPNTEAFF
NA	many	TRBJ1-2	TRBV10-3	TGTGCCATCAGTGAGTCCGCCAACACTAACTATGGCTACACCTTC	CAISESANTNYGYTF
TRBD1	NA	TRBJ1-3	TRBV5-4	TGTGCCAGCAGTTCCGGACAGGGGGCTAGCTCCATATATTTT	CASSSGQGASSIYF
NA	NA	TRBJ2-1	TRBV30	TGTGCCTCCGGGGGTTACAATGAGCAGTTCTTC	CASGGYNEQFF
TRBD2	many	TRBJ2-5	TRBV12-3/TRBV12-4	TGTGCCAGCAGTCACTTTAGCGGGAGTGGAGAAGAGACCCAGTACTTC	CASSHFSGSGEETQYF
TRBD2	NA	TRBJ2-7	TRBV20-1	TGCAGTGCTAGAACCGGGACTAGCGGGCGAAGCTCCTACGAGCAGTACTTC	CSARTGTSGRSSYEQYF
TRBD1	NA	TRBJ2-7	TRBV2	TGTGCCAGCTCCCGGACAGGGGATTACGAGCAGTACTTC	CASSRTGDYEQYF
TRBD2	many	TRBJ2-2	TRBV11-2	TGTGCCAGCAGCTTAGTAGGCCTAGCGGCAAACACCGGGGAGCTGTTTTTT	CASSLVGLAANTGELFF
NA	few	TRBJ1-2	TRBV28	TGTGCCAGTCGTTCTTCGGTAAACTATGGCTACACCTTC	CASRSSVNYGYTF
NA	many	TRBJ2-5	TRBV10-3	TGTGCCATCAGTGATAAGGCAGGGATTGGGGAGACCCAGTACTTC	CAISDKAGIGETQYF
TRBD2	NA	TRBJ2-5	TRBV6-1	TGTGCCAGCAGTGAACTAGCGGGAGGTGGTCAAGAGACCCAGTACTTC	CASSELAGGGQETQYF
NA	many	TRBJ1-5	TRBV12-3/TRBV12-4	TGTGCCAGCAGTTTCCAGGACGTACCCAATCAGCCCCAGCATTTT	CASSFQDVPNQPQHF
NA	many	TRBJ1-2	TRBV29-1	TGCAGCGTTGAAGATCGGAATAACTATGGCTACACCTTC	CSVEDRNNYGYTF
NA	many	TRBJ2-5	TRBV12-3/TRBV12-4	TGTGCCAGCAGCAGGGGGGGGGTGCAAGAGACCCAGTACTTC	CASSRGGVQETQYF
NA	many	TRBJ1-1	TRBV7-3	TGTGCCAGCAGCTTAGGGGGGAGGGTGACTGAAGCTTTCTTT	CASSLGGRVTEAFF